The 27 T cell receptor beta chains given below trace back to one sample, sequenced in a study of blood T cell repertoires in COVID-19. Clones were read by immunoSEQ multiplex PCR, and TCRdb kept only the in-frame ones, dropping some. The data show approximately 230,000 clones, 85% to 90% seen once. Sequences were obtained from PBMCs or T cells enriched from blood (not recorded which). The receptor set was obtained from a woman aged 50 to 65 with acute COVID-19.

The rearrangement uses TRBV28 and TRBJ1-5; unclear D gene. The V gene's germline CDR1 is MDHEN and CDR2 SYDVKM. The CDR3 spans 13 residues. Trimming took 3 bases from V and 6 from J, leaving 9 bases between them. CDR3 bases: TGTGCCAGCAGTTTGTACTCTGCTCAGCCCCAGCATTTT. Protein sequence: CASSLYSAQPQHF.

CDR3 protein: CAWSVIYEQYF. As DNA, the CDR3 is TGTGCCTGGAGTGTTATATACGAGCAGTACTTC. V usage is TRBV30 and J usage is TRBJ2-7; D not certain. The CDR3 spans 11 residues. Germline values: CDR1 GTSNPN, CDR2 SVGIG (reference sequence). Trimming left V 0 bases short and J 4 bases short, with 4 bases between.

The V gene is TRBV4-1, the J gene TRBJ1-3; 7 positions match TRBD1. V shed 4 bases, J shed 0 bases, and the junction held 9 bases outside the gene matches. CDR1 MGHRA and CDR2 YSYEKL come from the germline V gene. The length of the CDR3 is 17 residues. The CDR3 nucleotides read TGCGCCAGCAGCCTAATGGGACAGCCTAGCTCTGGAAACACCATATATTTT. Its translation is CASSLMGQPSSGNTIYF.

DNA for the CDR3: TGTGCCAGCTCACCGAGACAGCTACAAGAGACCCAGTACTTC. Residues: CASSPRQLQETQYF. The chain links TRBV18 to TRBJ2-5; D is perhaps TRBD1 (5 bases). V lost 3 bases and J lost 2, with 10 bases in between. This CDR3 region has 14 residues. Looked up from germline, CDR1 is KGHSH and CDR2 is LQKENI.

This clone was detected once. The chain combines TRBV5-1 with TRBJ2-7, with D possibly matching TRBD1 (5 bases). The CDR3 consists of 13 residues. Trimming cost V 4 bases and J 9 bases, with 17 bases left between them. Germline-derived CDR1 and CDR2 are SGHRS and YFSETQ. For the CDR3, the DNA is TGCGCCAGCAGCCCTACTACGGATCAGGGGCAGTACTTC. Protein product: CASSPTTDQGQYF. Together with reference TRBV5-1 and TRBJ2-7, the CDR3 gives the full variable domain: KAGVTQTPRYLIKTRGQQVTLSCSPISGHRSVSWYQQTPGQGLQFLFEYFSETQRNKGNFPGRFSGRQFSNSRSEMNVSTLELGDSALYLCASSPTTDQGQYFGPGTRLTVT.

The chain uses TRBV11-2 and TRBJ1-3; no clear D gene. This CDR3 has 14 amino acids. V was trimmed by 8 bases and J by 2 bases, leaving 13 bases between them. Per the germline V gene, CDR1 is SGHAT and CDR2 is FQNNGV. The CDR3 DNA reads TGTGCCAGCGCCCTCCTAGGTCCTGGAAACACCATATATTTT. Protein: CASALLGPGNTIYF.

The gene calls are TRBV7-3 and TRBJ2-2; D unresolved. Trimming cost V 4 bases and J 4 bases, with 13 bases left between them. The CDR3 has 15 amino acids. Germline CDR1 SGHTA, CDR2 FQGTGA. The CDR3 nucleotides are TGTGCCAGCAGCTCGTATCCGACAACCACCGGGGAGCTGTTTTTT. Translation: CASSSYPTTTGELFF.

This clone was picked up one time. The V gene is TRBV28, the J gene TRBJ1-6, with a tentative D call TRBD1 (6 bases). V dropped 6 bases and J dropped 8 bases, with 14 bases sitting between them. CDR1 is MDHEN, CDR2 SYDVKM, per germline. The length of the CDR3 is 14 residues. In DNA, the CDR3 is TGTGCCAGCAGATGGGAACAGGGCTATTCACCCCTCCACTTT. This gives the protein CASRWEQGYSPLHF.

The chain combines TRBV4-1 with TRBJ2-3; 10 bases align to TRBD2. Germline loops: CDR1 MGHRA, CDR2 YSYEKL. The CDR3 totals 17 residues. V gave up 4 bases and J gave up 5 bases; unmatched junction bases: 12. The CDR3 DNA sequence: TGCGCCAGCAGCCCCCGCCCCGAGAGCGGGAGGGTAGATACGCAGTATTTT. Its translation is CASSPRPESGRVDTQYF.

The chain combines TRBV19 with TRBJ1-2; 7 positions match TRBD1. V was clipped by 6 bases and J by 3 bases; unmatched bases: 4. There are 13 residues in the CDR3. Germline V lookup: CDR1 LNHDA, CDR2 SQIVND (reference sequence). Here the CDR3 reads CASRLDRDYGYTF. CDR3 bases: TGTGCCAGTAGACTTGACAGGGACTATGGCTACACCTTC.

This clone appeared once. The genes are TRBV20-1 and TRBJ2-1, with 9 nucleotides matching TRBD2. Trimming removed 3 bases from V and 9 bases from J; junction bases left unmatched: 9. The CDR3 has 14 amino acids. Germline CDR1 and CDR2: DFQATT and SNEGSKA (reference sequence). Here the CDR3 reads CSASPAGGLSEQFF. CDR3 DNA: TGCAGTGCTAGTCCAGCGGGAGGTCTAAGTGAGCAGTTCTTC.

This clone was found a few times. The J gene is TRBJ1-4, the V gene TRBV7-2; D uncertain. CDR1 and CDR2 from the germline V gene are SGHTA and FQGNSA. Trimming stripped 0 bases from V and 8 bases from J, with 7 bases between. There are 13 residues in the CDR3. The CDR3 sequence: CASSLASREKLFF. The CDR3 region has the DNA TGTGCCAGCAGCTTAGCTTCCCGGGAAAAACTGTTTTTT.

The V call is TRBV9, the J call TRBJ2-3, with 9 bases fitting TRBD2. The CDR3 covers 16 residues. Looked up from germline, CDR1 is SGDLS and CDR2 is YYNGEE. V was pared by 4 bases and J by 0 bases, with 6 bases of the junction left unmatched. The CDR3 sequence: CASSPRLAVSTDTQYF. As DNA, the CDR3 is TGTGCCAGCAGCCCCAGACTAGCGGTAAGCACAGATACGCAGTATTTT.

This clone was seen only once. The J gene is TRBJ1-2, the V gene TRBV29-1; D unclear. Per germline, CDR1 SQVTM and CDR2 ANQGSEA. The CDR3 contains 11 residues. Trimming stripped 4 bases from V and 6 bases from J, with 9 bases between. In DNA, the CDR3 is TGCAGCGTTGGAGGCGGGAATGGCTACACCTTC. This codes for CSVGGGNGYTF.

This chain connects TRBV6-5 to TRBJ2-4, with D tentatively TRBD1 (6 bases). Germline V gives CDR1 MNHEY, CDR2 SVGAGI. Trimming left V 8 bases short and J 7 bases short, with 12 bases between. This CDR3 spans 12 amino acids. The CDR3 reads CASASTGNIQYF. CDR3 nucleotides: TGTGCCAGCGCCTCGACAGGTAACATTCAGTACTTC.

V and J are TRBV5-4 and TRBJ2-3; possibly TRBD1 for D (5 bases). The V gene's germline CDR1 is SGHNT and CDR2 YYREEE (reference sequence). The ends were cut back, 0 bases at V and 1 base at J, with 6 bases in the middle. This CDR3 has 14 amino acids. Here the CDR3 DNA reads TGTGCCAGCAGCTTGGACAGGCGCACAGATACGCAGTATTTT. Translating it yields CASSLDRRTDTQYF. Based on the CDR3 plus reference TRBV5-4 and TRBJ2-3, the full variable domain is ETGVTQSPTHLIKTRGQQVTLRCSSQSGHNTVSWYQQALGQGPQFIFQYYREEENGRGNFPPRFSGLQFPNYSSELNVNALELDDSALYLCASSLDRRTDTQYFGPGTRLTVL.

The chain uses TRBV27 and TRBJ2-1; 9 bases align to TRBD1. V lost 5 bases and J lost 4; bases outside the gene matches: 3. Germline assignment: CDR1 MNHEY and CDR2 SMNVEV (reference sequence). The CDR3 loop spans 14 amino acids. CDR3 sequence: CASSKTGGYNEQFF. Written as DNA, the CDR3 is TGTGCCAGCAGTAAGACAGGGGGGTACAATGAGCAGTTCTTC.

The chain joins TRBV30 to TRBJ1-1; D is unresolved. CDR3 size: 13 residues. V lost 4 bases and J 3 bases, leaving 12 bases between the germline ends. From germline, CDR1 is GTSNPN and CDR2 SVGIG (reference sequence). For the CDR3, the DNA is TGTGCCTGGAATTTTGCGGCGGACACTGAAGCTTTCTTT. Residues: CAWNFAADTEAFF.

This clone has only a few counts. The rearrangement uses TRBV18 and TRBJ2-1; 10 bases align to TRBD2. Germline V gene lookup returns CDR1 KGHSH and CDR2 LQKENI. CDR3 size: 17 residues. V dropped 3 bases and J dropped 7; count of bases not matched to a gene: 12. For the CDR3, the DNA is TGTGCCAGCTCACCCCCCGGGGCTAGCGGGAGAGAAAATGAGCAGTTCTTC. Protein: CASSPPGASGRENEQFF.

The CDR3 DNA sequence: TGTGCCAGCAGCTCGACAGATACGCAGTATTTT. It encodes CASSSTDTQYF. J is TRBJ2-3 and V is TRBV7-9; D unclear. This CDR3 is 11 amino acids long. V shed 4 bases and J shed 3 bases, with 2 bases lying between them. Germline-derived CDR1 and CDR2 are SEHNR and FQNEAQ (reference sequence).

The chain combines TRBV7-2 with TRBJ2-7; D is ambiguous. CDR1 is SGHTA, CDR2 FQGNSA, per germline. V lost 3 bases, J lost 6 bases, and 12 bases lay in between. The CDR3 covers 13 residues. The CDR3 sequence is CASSLDGLPEQYF. DNA for the CDR3: TGTGCCAGCAGCTTGGATGGGCTCCCCGAGCAGTACTTC. Variable domain in full (rest from reference TRBV7-2 and TRBJ2-7): GAGVSQSPSNKVTEKGKDVELRCDPISGHTALYWYRQSLGQGLEFLIYFQGNSAPDKSGLPSDRFSAERTGGSVSTLTIQRTQQEDSAVYLCASSLDGLPEQYFGPGTRLTVT.

This clone was seen a single time. J is TRBJ1-6 and V is TRBV28; unclear D gene. The V gene lost 5 bases and the J gene lost 7 bases, with 12 bases spanning the gap. The CDR3 is made up of 14 amino acids. From germline, CDR1 is MDHEN and CDR2 SYDVKM. CDR3 amino acids: CASSLRVSNSPLHF. CDR3 bases: TGTGCCAGCAGTCTTAGAGTTAGCAATTCACCCCTCCACTTT.

The chain has TRBV20-1 and TRBJ2-7; TRBD1 agrees at 8 bases. The germline CDR1 and CDR2 sequences are DFQATT and SNEGSKA (reference sequence). The CDR3 loop spans 11 amino acids. The ends lost 6 bases at V and 3 bases at J; junction bases unmatched: 1. The CDR3 nucleotides are TGCAGTGCCGGACAGGGCTACGAGCAGTACTTC. It is translated as CSAGQGYEQYF.

The chain couples TRBV5-5 to TRBJ1-2, with a weak D call TRBD1 (5 bases). The length of the CDR3 is 13 residues. CDR1 is SGHKS, CDR2 YYEKEE, per germline (reference sequence). Trimming stripped 4 bases from V and 8 bases from J, with 15 bases between. The DNA for the CDR3 is TGTGCCAGCAGCGCGGGACCGCACGAGGGCTACACCTTC. This encodes CASSAGPHEGYTF. Full variable domain (missing parts from reference TRBV5-5 and TRBJ1-2): DAGVTQSPTHLIKTRGQQVTLRCSPISGHKSVSWYQQVLGQGPQFIFQYYEKEERGRGNFPDRFSARQFPNYSSELNVNALLLGDSALYLCASSAGPHEGYTFGSGTRLTVV.

The J gene is TRBJ1-1, the V gene TRBV30; TRBD1 aligns across 7 bases. Per the germline V gene, CDR1 is GTSNPN and CDR2 is SVGIG (reference sequence). The length of the CDR3 is 13 residues. The CDR3 spells CARGGVMNTEAFF. The CDR3 DNA reads TGTGCACGAGGGGGCGTAATGAACACTGAAGCTTTCTTT.

This chain links TRBV30 with TRBJ2-3; D is uncertain. The length of the CDR3 is 13 residues. In germline, CDR1 is GTSNPN, CDR2 SVGIG (reference sequence). V lost 3 bases to trimming and J lost 1 base, with 8 bases between them. CDR3 sequence reads: CAWRGEGTDTQYF. In DNA form, the CDR3 reads TGTGCCTGGAGGGGTGAGGGCACAGATACGCAGTATTTT.

The genes are TRBV6-5 and TRBJ2-7; a weak D match, TRBD1 (5 bases). CDR1 and CDR2 (germline): MNHEY, SVGAGI. The CDR3 contains 15 residues. V was shortened by 5 bases and J by 0 bases, with 14 bases between the two germline ends. The CDR3 region has the DNA TGTGCCAGCAGTCAACGACAGTTTAGCTCCTACGAGCAGTACTTC. This codes for CASSQRQFSSYEQYF.